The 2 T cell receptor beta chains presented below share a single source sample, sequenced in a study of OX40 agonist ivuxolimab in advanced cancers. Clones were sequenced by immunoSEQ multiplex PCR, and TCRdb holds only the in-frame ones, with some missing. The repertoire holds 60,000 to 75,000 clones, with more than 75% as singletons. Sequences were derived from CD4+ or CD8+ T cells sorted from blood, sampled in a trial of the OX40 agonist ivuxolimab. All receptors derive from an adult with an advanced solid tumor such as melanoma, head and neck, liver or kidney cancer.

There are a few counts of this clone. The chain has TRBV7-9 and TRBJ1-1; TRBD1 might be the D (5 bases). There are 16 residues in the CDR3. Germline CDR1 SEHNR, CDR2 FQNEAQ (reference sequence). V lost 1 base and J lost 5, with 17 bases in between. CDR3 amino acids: CASSLEGGARRTEAFF. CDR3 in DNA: TGTGCCAGCAGCTTAGAAGGCGGGGCGAGGAGGACTGAAGCTTTCTTT.

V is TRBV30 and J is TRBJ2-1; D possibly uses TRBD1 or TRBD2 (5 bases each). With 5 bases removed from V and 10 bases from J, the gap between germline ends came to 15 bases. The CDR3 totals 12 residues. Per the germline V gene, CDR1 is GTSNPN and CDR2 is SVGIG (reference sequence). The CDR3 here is CAWADLGEEQFF. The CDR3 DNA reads TGTGCCTGGGCCGATCTGGGGGAAGAGCAGTTCTTC.